This T cell receptor beta chain was sequenced for a study of T cell responses to AZD1222 COVID-19 vaccine. The table came from immunoSEQ multiplex PCR; TCRdb's copy has only in-frame clones and leaves some out. The sample yields about 140,000 clones, over 85% seen once. Study observations and caveats: Vaccine-associated CD4 TCRs spanned spike, dominant at 160-218 and 743-854.

Of note for this clone: What it binds is not known.

The material was peripheral blood, obtained on day 0 of AZD1222 vaccination. This clonotype originated in an adult in good health.

The chain's CDR3 is CASSLGQNSNQPQHF. CDR3 coding DNA: TGTGCCAGCAGCCTGGGACAGAATAGCAATCAGCCCCAGCATTTT. The gene calls are TRBV5-6 and TRBJ1-5, with 7 bases identical to TRBD1. CDR1 and CDR2 (germline): SGHDT, YYEEEE. Trimming at V came to 4 bases and at J to 0 bases, leaving 4 bases not matched to a gene. The CDR3 has 15 amino acids. Variable domain in full (rest from reference TRBV5-6 and TRBJ1-5): DAGVTQSPTHLIKTRGQQVTLRCSPKSGHDTVSWYQQALGQGPQFIFQYYEEEERQRGNFPDRFSGHQFPNYSSELNVNALLLGDSALYLCASSLGQNSNQPQHFGDGTRLSIL.